The clone carrying this TCR beta chain was detected only once. This specimen belongs to a study of shared clonotypes between healthy human individuals. Germline values: CDR1 SGHRS, CDR2 YFSETQ. Between the trimmed V and J ends, which lost 2 bases and 7 bases, there was a span of 12 bases. This CDR3 region has 13 residues. Generated by immunoSEQ multiplex PCR, the TCRdb table keeps only in-frame clones and is missing some. There are about 480,000 clones in the sample; over 75% occur only once, and around 13% lies in the top ten. This chain joins TRBV5-1 and TRBJ1-1, with D possibly matching TRBD1 (6 bases). This TCR derives from a middle-aged woman in good health. Some clones in this sample may be carry-over from other donors' samples. Sequenced sample: PBMCs. The CDR3: CASSLNRVGEAFF. The CDR3 coding sequence is TGCGCCAGCAGCTTAAACAGGGTCGGTGAAGCTTTCTTT.